These 24 T cell receptor beta chains originate from one sample sequenced in a study of CD8 T cells in Susac syndrome. Reverse transcription of roughly 0.5 to 1 ug RNA was carried out with random hexamers. Each CDR3 protein is one row after TCRdb ran MiXCR on the immunoSEQ multiplex PCR reads. Of 110,000 to 150,000 distinct CDR3 sequences detected, around 95% appear once; the ten largest clones hold 0.065% to 0.095%. The sequencing sample was made of CD4+ T cells from PBMCs. Receptor source: a human donor with Susac syndrome.

This chain joins TRBV6-6 and TRBJ1-5; D possibly corresponds to TRBD1 (5 bases). CDR3 length: 14 amino acids. The V end was cut by 2 bases, the J end by 6 bases, with 11 bases between. Germline CDR1 is MNHNY and CDR2 is SVGAGI (reference sequence). CDR3 sequence (DNA): TGTGCCAGCAGTTACAAGGGGCTTGGTCAGCCCCAGCATTTT. Protein product: CASSYKGLGQPQHF.

The chain combines TRBV7-2 with TRBJ1-5; no clear D gene. The CDR3 contains 15 residues. The germline V gene encodes CDR1 SGHTA and CDR2 FQGNSA. The V gene lost 1 base and the J gene lost 3 bases, with 10 bases spanning the gap. The CDR3 sequence: CASSLGLGNNQPQHF. DNA of the CDR3: TGTGCCAGCAGCTTAGGATTAGGGAACAATCAGCCCCAGCATTTT.

The rearrangement links TRBV18 to TRBJ1-1; unclear D gene. This CDR3 comprises 14 residues. In germline, CDR1 is KGHSH, CDR2 LQKENI. V shed 2 bases and J shed 1 base, with 8 bases lying between them. CDR3 region: CASSPGNWNTEAFF. Written as DNA, the CDR3 is TGTGCCAGCTCACCAGGGAACTGGAACACTGAAGCTTTCTTT.

In nucleotides, the CDR3 is TGCAGTGCTGGGCTCCTAGATACGCAGTATTTT. As protein: CSAGLLDTQYF. This sequence joins TRBV20-1 and TRBJ2-3, with D hard to call. The CDR3 length is 11 residues. The V gene lost 5 bases and the J gene lost 5 bases, with 8 bases spanning the gap. Germline CDR1 is DFQATT and CDR2 is SNEGSKA (reference sequence).

The rearrangement joins TRBV20-1 to TRBJ2-7, with 9 bases lining up with TRBD2. Trimming took 5 bases from V and 6 from J; bases not matched to a gene: 14. There are 15 residues in the CDR3. Germline V gene sequence: CDR1 DFQATT, CDR2 SNEGSKA (reference sequence). The DNA for the CDR3 is TGCAGTGCTGCCGTGGGTAGCGGGAGCCCCCGCGAGCAGTACTTC. Protein sequence: CSAAVGSGSPREQYF.

This clonotype has only one observation. The genes are TRBV2 and TRBJ2-5; D possibly corresponds to TRBD2 (5 bases). Trimming took off 5 bases at V and 2 bases at J, with 12 bases between the two ends. CDR1 is SNHLY and CDR2 is FYNNEI in the germline V gene. The CDR3 has 14 amino acids. The CDR3 bases are TGTGCCAGCAGTAGCAAGCGGCATCAAGAGACCCAGTACTTC. Translated: CASSSKRHQETQYF.

The V and J genes are TRBV9 and TRBJ2-2, with D maybe TRBD1 (5 bases). This CDR3 has 14 residues. V lost 2 bases, J lost 6 bases, and 11 bases lay in between. Germline CDR1 is SGDLS and CDR2 is YYNGEE. In nucleotides, the CDR3 is TGTGCCAGCAGCGTCGATCAGGGTGCCGGGGAGCTGTTTTTT. This sequence encodes CASSVDQGAGELFF.

The chain joins TRBV5-1 to TRBJ2-5, with D unresolved. This CDR3 has 14 amino acids. The germline CDR1 and CDR2 sequences are SGHRS and YFSETQ. The V gene lost 0 bases and the J gene lost 5 bases, with 11 bases spanning the gap. This CDR3 is CASSLVGRPETQYF. DNA for the CDR3: TGCGCCAGCAGCTTGGTGGGCAGGCCGGAGACCCAGTACTTC.

V is TRBV18 and J is TRBJ2-1; TRBD2 matches at 7 bases. Germline V CDR1 and CDR2: KGHSH, LQKENI. The CDR3 is 14 residues long. V gave up 4 bases and J gave up 5 bases; unmatched junction bases: 5. The CDR3 loop is CASSRVAGDNEQFF. The CDR3 region has the DNA TGTGCCAGCTCACGGGTAGCGGGCGACAATGAGCAGTTCTTC. The full variable domain, in which reference TRBV18 and TRBJ2-1 provide the parts outside the CDR3, is NAGVMQNPRHLVRRRGQEARLRCSPMKGHSHVYWYRQLPEEGLKFMVYLQKENIIDESGMPKERFSAEFPKEGPSILRIQQVVRGDSAAYFCASSRVAGDNEQFFGPGTRLTVL.

The chain carries TRBV2 and TRBJ2-2; D gene ambiguous. Trimming took off 8 bases at V and 3 bases at J, with 10 bases between the two ends. The CDR3 consists of 13 residues. Germline lookup yields CDR1 SNHLY and CDR2 FYNNEI. In DNA, the CDR3 is TGTGCCAGCTCGGCAGGACACACCGGGGAGCTGTTTTTT. Translated: CASSAGHTGELFF.

In this sample, this clonotype turned up once. The gene calls are TRBV6-4 and TRBJ2-1; the match to TRBD2 covers 12 bases. Germline V gives CDR1 MRHNA, CDR2 SNTAGT. This CDR3 region has 16 residues. Trimming at V came to 2 bases and at J to 5 bases, leaving 4 bases not matched to a gene. The CDR3 is CASSDLAGGPHNEQFF. The DNA for the CDR3 is TGTGCCAGCAGTGACCTAGCGGGAGGGCCGCACAATGAGCAGTTCTTC.

The chain recombines TRBV24-1 with TRBJ2-1; D may be TRBD2 (7 bases). V was pared by 7 bases and J by 6 bases, with 21 bases between. Germline lookup yields CDR1 KGHDR and CDR2 SFDVKD. CDR3 length equals 16 residues. CDR3 sequence: CATSDVRGGRANEQFF. The CDR3 nucleotides read TGTGCCACCAGCGATGTGAGGGGGGGTAGGGCCAATGAGCAGTTCTTC.

This rearrangement joins TRBV6-5 to TRBJ2-7; D ambiguous. V gave up 5 bases and J gave up 5 bases, with 13 bases separating them. Per the germline V gene, CDR1 is MNHEY and CDR2 is SVGAGI. This CDR3 is 13 amino acids long. The CDR3 here is CASSRTVLNEQYF. CDR3 coding DNA: TGTGCCAGCAGTCGGACGGTCCTTAACGAGCAGTACTTC.

This clonotype was seen only a few times. V gene TRBV3-1 combines with J gene TRBJ1-1; tentatively, D is TRBD1 (5 bases). Trimming cost V 3 bases and J 0 bases, with 5 bases left between them. Per the germline V gene, CDR1 is LGHDT and CDR2 is YNNKEL (reference sequence). This CDR3 is 13 amino acids long. This CDR3 is CASSQTVNTEAFF. As DNA, the CDR3 is TGTGCCAGCAGCCAGACAGTGAACACTGAAGCTTTCTTT.

This clonotype appeared once. The chain combines TRBV18 with TRBJ1-5; D unresolved. Looked up from germline, CDR1 is KGHSH and CDR2 is LQKENI. The CDR3 loop spans 15 amino acids. The V end was cut by 3 bases, the J end by 4 bases, with 13 bases between. The CDR3 region is CASSPSASRNQPQHF. The CDR3 nucleotides are TGTGCCAGCTCACCTTCGGCTTCACGAAATCAGCCCCAGCATTTT.

This clonotype was detected only once. V is TRBV7-2 and J is TRBJ2-2, with TRBD1 matching over 7 bases. The CDR3 runs 14 residues. V dropped 5 bases and J dropped 6; count of bases not matched to a gene: 6. The germline V gene has CDR1 SGHTA and CDR2 FQGNSA. The DNA for the CDR3 is TGTGCCAGCAGCCGACAGGGTCTTGCCGGGGAGCTGTTTTTT. It is translated as CASSRQGLAGELFF.

The chain couples TRBV20-1 to TRBJ2-1, with a tentative D call TRBD2 (6 bases). V was cut by 3 bases and J by 9 bases, with 9 bases left in between. This CDR3 contains 11 residues. Germline V gives CDR1 DFQATT, CDR2 SNEGSKA (reference sequence). The CDR3 here is CSARWEAEQFF. CDR3 DNA: TGCAGTGCTAGGTGGGAGGCTGAGCAGTTCTTC.

CDR3 region: CASSLRQARYEQYF. CDR3 coding DNA: TGTGCCAGCAGCTTGAGACAGGCGCGGTACGAGCAGTACTTC. The chain is built from TRBV5-6 and TRBJ2-7, with a weak D call TRBD1 (6 bases). The CDR3 is 14 residues long. Germline V gene data show CDR1 as SGHDT and CDR2 as YYEEEE. Trimming removed 1 base at V and 4 bases at J, with 12 bases between.

The chain carries TRBV29-1 and TRBJ2-5; the match to TRBD2 covers 7 bases. Losses at the gene ends were 4 bases for V and 2 bases for J; bases not matched to a gene: 10. Germline CDR1 reads SQVTM; CDR2 reads ANQGSEA. The CDR3 consists of 15 residues. The chain's CDR3 is CSVASGTTIQETQYF. The CDR3 DNA follows: TGCAGCGTTGCCTCCGGGACTACCATTCAAGAGACCCAGTACTTC.

This clonotype appeared once. The chain joins TRBV28 to TRBJ2-3; 12 bases match TRBD2. Trimming cost V 6 bases and J 9 bases; bases outside gene matches: 7. The germline V gene has CDR1 MDHEN and CDR2 SYDVKM. CDR3 size: 14 residues. CDR3 in DNA: TGTGCCAGCAGCCTTATGGGGACTAGCGGGACGCAGTATTTT. Translating it yields CASSLMGTSGTQYF.

J is TRBJ2-5 and V is TRBV9, with a possible D match to TRBD1 (7 bases). There are 16 residues in the CDR3. The germline V gene encodes CDR1 SGDLS and CDR2 YYNGEE. The V and J ends lost 0 bases and 2 bases respectively, with 14 bases between them. The CDR3: CASSVVSGGQQETQYF. CDR3 DNA sequence: TGTGCCAGCAGCGTAGTTTCAGGGGGGCAGCAAGAGACCCAGTACTTC.

The chain is built from TRBV3-1 and TRBJ2-5; possibly TRBD1 for D (6 bases). The V gene's germline CDR1 is LGHDT and CDR2 YNNKEL (reference sequence). This CDR3 region has 13 residues. V was pared by 1 base and J by 5 bases, with 8 bases between. The CDR3 DNA sequence: TGTGCCAGCAGCCAAGGGACAGTGGAGACCCAGTACTTC. It is translated as CASSQGTVETQYF.

V gene TRBV20-1 combines with J gene TRBJ2-5, with D unresolved. The ends were cut back, 3 bases at V and 2 bases at J, with 7 bases in the middle. Germline V gene lookup returns CDR1 DFQATT and CDR2 SNEGSKA (reference sequence). CDR3 size: 12 residues. Here the CDR3 DNA reads TGCAGTGCTAGTGACGGACAAGAGACCCAGTACTTC. Its translation: CSASDGQETQYF.

V usage is TRBV20-1 and J usage is TRBJ1-1; D possibly corresponds to TRBD1 (5 bases). The germline CDR1 and CDR2 sequences are DFQATT and SNEGSKA (reference sequence). The CDR3 loop spans 14 amino acids. The V and J ends lost 6 bases and 1 base respectively, with 15 bases between them. The CDR3 DNA reads TGCAGTGCGAGAAAGGGGCACCCGAACACTGAAGCTTTCTTT. It specifies CSARKGHPNTEAFF.